These T cell receptor beta chains were read from a single sample in a study of cytomegalovirus exposure and HLA in healthy donors. The protocol was immunoSEQ multiplex PCR, while the TCRdb copy is restricted to in-frame clones and leaves out a portion. The table lists about 120,000 clones, 76% of them singletons. Sequenced sample: PBMCs. Every receptor here comes from a man aged 25-40 years in good health and CMV-seropositive. CDR3s leave out the opening cysteine and the closing phenylalanine or tryptophan. Fields, in order: V gene, CDR3 protein.

>TRBV7-9
ASSLLGQGASDFTWGYT
>TRBV4-3
ASSQVGQDFSGANVLT
>TRBV7-9
ASSLPITGNYGYT
>TRBV18
ASSPPEVGATSYT
>TRBV19
ASSTSGTAGDQY
>TRBV2
ASIWGTGEYEQY
>TRBV19
ASSIVDRGDEQY
>TRBV11-2
ASSLGTLRGNEKLF
>TRBV6-5
ASSYWPINEQF
>TRBV11-3
ASSLGASPSTDTQY
>TRBV30
AWSRGGTEAF
>TRBV7-2
ASSLGRGGTGELF
>TRBV27
ASSGLAGGVEQF
>TRBV19
AAGGQNTGELF
>TRBV13
ASSFLYGDTYEQY
>TRBV6-5
ASSYGWTDGYT
>TRBV2
ASMEVLAKNIQY
>TRBV13
ASSLTERETQY
>TRBV9
ASSVGGPYGYT
>TRBV29-1
SVQPGNYEQY
>TRBV4-2
ASSHPERDLNPDGYT
>TRBV4-1
ASSQDWGGGETQY
>TRBV7-9
ASSLGINTEAF
>TRBV27
ASFTGRTSNTGELF
>TRBV7-8
ASSLDRDRAQY
>TRBV4-2
ASSQDGGGTEAF
>TRBV6-6
ASSYSSLGTPYGYT
>TRBV10-3
AISRGSGYDEQF
>TRBV5-1
ASSLAGAGIYEQY
>TRBV30
AWTPPYRSTEAF
>TRBV10-2
ASSELTSNQPQH
>TRBV4-1
ASSHPGGYQPQH
>TRBV28
ASRSGVEYTGELF
>TRBV7-9
ASSASIGTTDTQY
>TRBV30
AWSHDRGVTEAF
>TRBV9
ASSFGQGRGETQY
>TRBV7-2
ASSLTETYEQY
>TRBV6-6
ASSYPSTGELF
>TRBV7-2
ASRGGQAAVEAF
>TRBV2
ASSGFASSEKLF
>TRBV6-1
ASSKGHPNTEAF
>TRBV18
ASSRSGENEKLF
>TRBV13
ASIQDRRNTEAF
>TRBV27
ASSKNRATNEKLF
>TRBV7-6
ASSADTGSASYEQY
>TRBV11-3
ASSSGQGGNTEAF
>TRBV19
ASNPFRGGDQPQH
>TRBV6-6
ASSYLPGVDTQY
>TRBV29-1
SVPSGQGAIGTDTQY
>TRBV7-4
ASSFDRDYEQY
>TRBV5-1
ASRHVDRGLIIDRTDTQY
>TRBV7-2
ASSLALTAQETQY
>TRBV4-1
ASSQGMGRGRYGYT